This T cell receptor (beta chain) appears in the sequencing data of a study of blood T cell repertoires in COVID-19. Germline CDR1 reads SGHAT; CDR2 reads FQNNGV. V gave up 6 bases and J gave up 0 bases, with 7 bases separating them. This CDR3 spans 13 amino acids. Here immunoSEQ multiplex PCR was the method, and the copy in TCRdb shows in-frame clones only, minus some. The sample contains hundreds of thousands of clones, around 90% of which appear only once. The TCR sequence derives from a young woman with COVID-19, enrolled during active disease. The chain carries TRBV11-2 and TRBJ2-3; D gene ambiguous. Sequences were obtained from peripheral blood. Here the CDR3 reads CASRKLSTDTQYF. The CDR3 DNA sequence: TGTGCCAGCAGAAAACTAAGCACAGATACGCAGTATTTT.